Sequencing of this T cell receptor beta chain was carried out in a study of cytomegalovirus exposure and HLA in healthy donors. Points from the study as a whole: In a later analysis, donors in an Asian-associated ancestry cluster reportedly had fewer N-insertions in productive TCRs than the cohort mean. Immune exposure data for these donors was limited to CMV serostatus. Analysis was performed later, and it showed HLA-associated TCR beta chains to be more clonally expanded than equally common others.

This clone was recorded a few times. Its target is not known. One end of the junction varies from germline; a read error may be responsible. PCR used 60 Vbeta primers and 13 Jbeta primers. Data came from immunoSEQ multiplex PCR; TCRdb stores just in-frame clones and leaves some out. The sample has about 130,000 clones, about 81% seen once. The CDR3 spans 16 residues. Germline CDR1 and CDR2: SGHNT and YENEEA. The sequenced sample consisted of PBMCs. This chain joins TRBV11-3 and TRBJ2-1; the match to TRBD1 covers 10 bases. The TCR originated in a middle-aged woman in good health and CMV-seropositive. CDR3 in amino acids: CASSLEGQGIHNEQFF. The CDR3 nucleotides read TGTGCCAGCAGCCTAGAGGGACAGGGGATCCACAATGAGCAGTTCTTC.